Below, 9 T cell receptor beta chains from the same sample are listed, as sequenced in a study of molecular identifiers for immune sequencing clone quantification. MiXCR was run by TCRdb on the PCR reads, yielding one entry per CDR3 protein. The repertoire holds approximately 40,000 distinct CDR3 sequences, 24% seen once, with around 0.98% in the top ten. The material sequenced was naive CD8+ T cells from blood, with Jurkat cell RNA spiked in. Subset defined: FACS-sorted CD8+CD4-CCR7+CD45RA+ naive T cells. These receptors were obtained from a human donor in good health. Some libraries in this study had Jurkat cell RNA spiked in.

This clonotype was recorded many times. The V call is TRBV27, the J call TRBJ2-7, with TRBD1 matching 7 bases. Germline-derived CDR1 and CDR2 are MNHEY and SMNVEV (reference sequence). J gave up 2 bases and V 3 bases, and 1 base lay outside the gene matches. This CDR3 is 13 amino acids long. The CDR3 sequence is CASSFGTAYEQYF. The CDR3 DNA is TGTGCCAGCAGTTTCGGGACAGCCTACGAGCAGTACTTC.

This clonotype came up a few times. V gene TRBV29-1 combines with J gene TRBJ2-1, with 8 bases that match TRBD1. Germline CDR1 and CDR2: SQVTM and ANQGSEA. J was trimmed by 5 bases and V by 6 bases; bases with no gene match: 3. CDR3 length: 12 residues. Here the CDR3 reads CSVETGDNEQFF. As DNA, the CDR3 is TGCAGCGTCGAGACAGGGGACAATGAGCAGTTCTTC.

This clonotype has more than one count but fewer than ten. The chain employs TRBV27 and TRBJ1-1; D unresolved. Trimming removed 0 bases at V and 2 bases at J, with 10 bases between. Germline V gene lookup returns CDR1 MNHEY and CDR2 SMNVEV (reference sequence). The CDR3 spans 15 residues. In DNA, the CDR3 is TGTGCCAGCAGTTTATCGGTCAACCTAAACACTGAAGCTTTCTTT. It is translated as CASSLSVNLNTEAFF.

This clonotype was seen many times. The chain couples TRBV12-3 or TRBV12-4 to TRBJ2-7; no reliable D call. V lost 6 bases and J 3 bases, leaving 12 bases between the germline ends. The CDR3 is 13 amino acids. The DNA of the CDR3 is TGTGCCAGCAGCCCCGACCGCTACTACGAGCAGTACTTC. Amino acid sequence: CASSPDRYYEQYF.

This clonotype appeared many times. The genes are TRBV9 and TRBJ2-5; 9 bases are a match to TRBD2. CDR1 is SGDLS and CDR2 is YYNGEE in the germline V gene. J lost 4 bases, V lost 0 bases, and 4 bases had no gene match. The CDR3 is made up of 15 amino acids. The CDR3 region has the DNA TGTGCCAGCAGCGTAGGAGATAGCGGGAGAGAGACCCAGTACTTC. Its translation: CASSVGDSGRETQYF.

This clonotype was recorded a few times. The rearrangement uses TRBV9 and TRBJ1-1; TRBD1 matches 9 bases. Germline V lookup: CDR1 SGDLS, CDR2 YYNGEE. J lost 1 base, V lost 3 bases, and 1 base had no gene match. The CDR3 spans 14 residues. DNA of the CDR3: TGTGCCAGCAGCGGGGGACAGGGGAACACTGAAGCTTTCTTT. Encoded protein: CASSGGQGNTEAFF. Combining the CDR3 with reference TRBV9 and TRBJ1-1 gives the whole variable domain DSGVTQTPKHLITATGQRVTLRCSPRSGDLSVYWYQQSLDQGLQFLIQYYNGEERAKGNILERFSAQQFPDLHSELNLSSLELGDSALYFCASSGGQGNTEAFFGQGTRLTVV.

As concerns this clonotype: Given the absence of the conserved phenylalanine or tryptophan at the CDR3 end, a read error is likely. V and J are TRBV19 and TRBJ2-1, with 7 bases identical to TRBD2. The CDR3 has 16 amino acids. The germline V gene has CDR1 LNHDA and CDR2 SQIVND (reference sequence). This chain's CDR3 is CAGSIWEGRGQGEQFI. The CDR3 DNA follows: TGTGCCGGTAGTATTTGGGAGGGCCGGGGTCAGGGTGAGCAGTTCATC.

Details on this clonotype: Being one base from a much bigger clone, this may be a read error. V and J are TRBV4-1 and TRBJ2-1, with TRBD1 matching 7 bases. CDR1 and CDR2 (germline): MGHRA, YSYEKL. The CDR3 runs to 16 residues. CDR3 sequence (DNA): TGCGCCAGCAGCCATCCTCGACAGGGCAGCTACAATGAGCGGTTCTTC. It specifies CASSHPRQGSYNERFF.

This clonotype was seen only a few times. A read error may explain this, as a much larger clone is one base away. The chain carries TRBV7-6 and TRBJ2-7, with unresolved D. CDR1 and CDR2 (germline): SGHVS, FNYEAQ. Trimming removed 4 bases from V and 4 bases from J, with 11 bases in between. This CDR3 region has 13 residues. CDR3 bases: TGTGCCAGCAGCTCAGTGGCTGCGTACGAGCAGTACTTC. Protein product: CASSSVAAYEQYF.